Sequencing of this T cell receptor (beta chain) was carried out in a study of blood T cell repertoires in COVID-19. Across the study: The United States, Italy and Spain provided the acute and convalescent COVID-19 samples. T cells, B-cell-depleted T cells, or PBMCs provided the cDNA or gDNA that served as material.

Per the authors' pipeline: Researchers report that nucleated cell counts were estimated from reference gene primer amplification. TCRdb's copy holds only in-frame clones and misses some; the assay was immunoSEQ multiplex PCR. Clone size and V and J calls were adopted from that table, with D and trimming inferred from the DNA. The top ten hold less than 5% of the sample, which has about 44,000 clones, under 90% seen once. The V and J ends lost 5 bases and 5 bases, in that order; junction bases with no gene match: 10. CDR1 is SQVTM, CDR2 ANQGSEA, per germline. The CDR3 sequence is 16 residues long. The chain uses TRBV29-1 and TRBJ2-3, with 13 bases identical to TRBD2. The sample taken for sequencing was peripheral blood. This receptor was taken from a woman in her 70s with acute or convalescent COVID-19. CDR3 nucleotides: TGCAGCGTTTTAACTAGCGGGAGGGCCTACGGAGATACGCAGTATTTT. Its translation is CSVLTSGRAYGDTQYF.